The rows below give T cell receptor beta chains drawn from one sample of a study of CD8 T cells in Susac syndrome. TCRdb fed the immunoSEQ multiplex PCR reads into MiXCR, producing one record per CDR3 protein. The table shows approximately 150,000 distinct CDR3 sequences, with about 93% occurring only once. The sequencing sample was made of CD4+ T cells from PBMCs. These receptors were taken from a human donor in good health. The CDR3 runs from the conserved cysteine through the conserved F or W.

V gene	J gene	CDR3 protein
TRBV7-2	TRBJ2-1	CASSLEPNNEQFF
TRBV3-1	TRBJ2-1	CASSHGGGVNEQFF
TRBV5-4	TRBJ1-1	CASSLAPSDGAFF
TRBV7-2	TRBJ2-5	CASSSASSVRRETQYF
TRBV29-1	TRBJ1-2	CSVVSGFVYTF
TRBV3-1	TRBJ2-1	CASDLWDRITYNEQFF
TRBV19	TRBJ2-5	CASSIGGHQETQYF
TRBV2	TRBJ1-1	CASSEGALAFF
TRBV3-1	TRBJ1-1	CASSPGTENTEAFF
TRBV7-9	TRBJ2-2	CASSLFAGNTGELFF
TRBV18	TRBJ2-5	CASSPNSGQPQETQYF
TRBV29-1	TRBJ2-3	CSVDDQRGFTDTQYF
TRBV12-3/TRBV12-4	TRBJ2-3	CASTIQAVQDTQYF
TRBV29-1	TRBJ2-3	CSVVGGGPDTQYF
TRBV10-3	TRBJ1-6	CAISEDRDGNSPLHF
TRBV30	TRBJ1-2	CASDRDSYGYTF
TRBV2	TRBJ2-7	CASTEGSSYEQYF
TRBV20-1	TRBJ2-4	CSARVDENIQYF
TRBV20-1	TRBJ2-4	CSASPDRGDIQYF
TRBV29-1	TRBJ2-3	CSVAVTGATDTQYF
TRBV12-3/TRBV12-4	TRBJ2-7	CASRGTLAGESGQYF
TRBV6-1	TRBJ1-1	CASSVVRSEAFF
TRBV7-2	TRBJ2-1	CASSWSGVNEQFF
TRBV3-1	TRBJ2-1	CASSQSLASNEQFF
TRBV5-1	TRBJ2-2	CASSLDSPNTGELFF
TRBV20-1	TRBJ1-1	CSLQDGSNTEAFF
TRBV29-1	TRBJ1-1	CSVGNTEAFF
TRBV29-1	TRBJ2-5	CSVQQGVKAQYF
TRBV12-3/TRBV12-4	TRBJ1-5	CASSLGGWNQPQHF
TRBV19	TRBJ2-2	CASSPWGASSTGELFF